This entry describes one T cell receptor beta chain. What it binds is unknown. These data belong to a study of cytomegalovirus exposure and HLA in healthy donors. Regarding the study as a whole: A list of roughly 160 TCR beta chains associated with cytomegalovirus was given. A few chains tied to CMV proved CMV antigen-specific in vitro. Some V segments, including TRBV6-2 and TRBV6-3, were excluded as indistinguishable.

The junction had 11 bases not matched to a gene; V was cut back by 5 bases and J by 4 bases. This CDR3 region has 16 residues. Germline CDR1 LNHDA, CDR2 SQIVND (reference sequence). Primers for the PCR totalled 60 Vbeta and 13 Jbeta. Sequencing was performed with immunoSEQ multiplex PCR; in TCRdb, only in-frame clones are kept and a portion is missing. This table has approximately 170,000 clones, about 77% appearing once. Sequenced sample: PBMCs. The TCR comes from a woman aged 35 to 49 in good health and CMV-seropositive. The chain combines TRBV19 with TRBJ2-1, with TRBD1 matching over 7 bases. CDR3 coding DNA: TGTGCCAGTAGTGCAAACAGGGGATCCTTTTACAATGAGCAGTTCTTC. It encodes CASSANRGSFYNEQFF.